The 12 T cell receptor beta chains presented below share a single source sample, sequenced in a study of a mutant IDH1 vaccine in newly diagnosed glioma. Time point described: week 5, during vaccination. Every vaccine dose comprised 300 ug of mutant IDH1 20-mer peptide plus topical imiquimod. TCRdb's copy holds only in-frame clones and misses some; the assay was immunoSEQ multiplex PCR. The sample yields over 50,000 clones, about nine tenths seen once. Antigens for these TCRs are unknown. The sequencing used PBMCs, collected from a glioma patient whose treatment included an IDH1 peptide vaccine. These receptors were taken from a woman aged 40-49 years with glioma.

The chain combines TRBV30 with TRBJ2-7, with D unresolved. The V and J ends lost 4 bases and 8 bases respectively, with 24 bases between them. This CDR3 contains 15 residues. The germline V gene encodes CDR1 GTSNPN and CDR2 SVGIG (reference sequence). CDR3: CAWNREILHFGQQYF. The CDR3 coding sequence is TGTGCCTGGAATCGAGAGATCCTACATTTCGGCCAGCAGTACTTC.

This chain connects TRBV5-1 to TRBJ1-1, with D possibly matching TRBD1 (5 bases). CDR1 and CDR2 from the germline V gene are SGHRS and YFSETQ. This CDR3 has 14 residues. Trimming took 2 bases from V and 1 from J, leaving 9 bases between them. This CDR3 is CASSFGTENTEAFF. CDR3 bases: TGCGCCAGCAGCTTCGGGACGGAGAACACTGAAGCTTTCTTT.

Here the CDR3 reads CASSVGTGTTYNEQFF. The CDR3 DNA follows: TGTGCCAGCAGCGTTGGGACCGGGACCACTTACAATGAGCAGTTCTTC. This sequence joins TRBV9 and TRBJ2-1, with D perhaps matching TRBD1 or TRBD2 (5 bases each). The V and J ends lost 2 bases and 4 bases respectively, with 16 bases between them. Looked up from germline, CDR1 is SGDLS and CDR2 is YYNGEE. This CDR3 is 16 amino acids long. Full variable domain (rest looked up from reference TRBV9 and TRBJ2-1): DSGVTQTPKHLITATGQRVTLRCSPRSGDLSVYWYQQSLDQGLQFLIQYYNGEERAKGNILERFSAQQFPDLHSELNLSSLELGDSALYFCASSVGTGTTYNEQFFGPGTRLTVL.

The chain carries TRBV9 and TRBJ2-3; D possibly uses TRBD1 or TRBD2 (5 bases each). This CDR3 spans 15 amino acids. Germline CDR1 reads SGDLS; CDR2 reads YYNGEE. V dropped 3 bases and J dropped 2 bases, with 13 bases sitting between them. The CDR3 here is CASSGLSGLTDTQYF. In nucleotides, the CDR3 is TGTGCCAGCAGCGGATTATCGGGGCTCACAGATACGCAGTATTTT.

The chain combines TRBV5-1 with TRBJ2-7; 9 bases are a match to TRBD1. Germline V gene lookup returns CDR1 SGHRS and CDR2 YFSETQ. Germline trimming cut 2 bases from V and 6 bases from J; bases unmatched to any gene: 9. The CDR3 is made up of 15 amino acids. The CDR3, as DNA: TGCGCCAGCAGCTTAAATACCGGGACAGGGCGCGAGCAGTACTTC. Amino acids: CASSLNTGTGREQYF.

The chain couples TRBV27 to TRBJ2-7; unclear D gene. The CDR3 length is 14 residues. The V and J ends lost 5 bases and 3 bases respectively, with 14 bases between them. CDR1 is MNHEY and CDR2 is SMNVEV in the germline V gene (reference sequence). The CDR3 sequence is CASSPSAVIYEQYF. The DNA for the CDR3 is TGTGCCAGCAGTCCCAGTGCGGTCATCTACGAGCAGTACTTC.

This clone has just a few counts. The chain is built from TRBV5-1 and TRBJ2-7; no clear D gene. Germline loops: CDR1 SGHRS, CDR2 YFSETQ. The V end lost 0 bases, the J end lost 1 base, and 8 bases lay between the germline ends. The CDR3 spans 14 residues. The CDR3 DNA reads as TGCGCCAGCAGCTTGGTCGCAGTATCCTACGAGCAGTACTTC. The encoded protein is CASSLVAVSYEQYF.

The chain recombines TRBV4-1 with TRBJ1-3; D is unresolved. The germline CDR1 and CDR2 sequences are MGHRA and YSYEKL. This CDR3 has 15 residues. V lost 3 bases and J 4 bases, leaving 13 bases between the germline ends. The CDR3 loop reads CASSHLGSLGNTIYF. CDR3 nucleotides: TGCGCCAGCAGCCACCTAGGTAGTCTCGGAAACACCATATATTTT.

The chain has TRBV19 and TRBJ2-3; no definite D call. There are 17 residues in the CDR3. Deletions cut 3 bases from V and 1 base from J, with 17 bases between. Germline V CDR1 and CDR2: LNHDA, SQIVND (reference sequence). The DNA of the CDR3 is TGTGCCAGTAGTATGGGTCCCCCGGCTGGGGGCACAGATACGCAGTATTTT. This encodes CASSMGPPAGGTDTQYF.

The V and J genes are TRBV6-1 and TRBJ1-2, with unresolved D. V shed 3 bases and J shed 5 bases, with 10 bases lying between them. The germline V gene has CDR1 MNHNS and CDR2 SASEGT. The CDR3 is made up of 13 amino acids. CDR3 in amino acids: CASSDSGGYGYTF. CDR3 coding DNA: TGTGCCAGCAGTGATAGCGGTGGGTATGGCTACACCTTC.

The rearrangement joins TRBV2 to TRBJ2-7, with 7 bases fitting TRBD2. Trimming at V came to 8 bases and at J to 2 bases, leaving 9 bases not matched to a gene. The CDR3 sequence is 14 residues long. Germline CDR1 reads SNHLY; CDR2 reads FYNNEI. The CDR3 sequence: CASLTVAGTYEQYF. The CDR3 bases are TGTGCCAGCCTGACAGTAGCGGGTACCTACGAGCAGTACTTC.

The chain couples TRBV14 to TRBJ2-3; 8 bases line up with TRBD2. The CDR3 is 15 residues long. Trimming at V came to 4 bases and at J to 3 bases, leaving 6 bases not matched to a gene. Germline CDR1 is SGHDN and CDR2 is FVKESK. The chain's CDR3 is CASSPQGLGTDTQYF. As DNA, the CDR3 is TGTGCCAGCAGCCCCCAGGGACTAGGTACAGATACGCAGTATTTT.